This entry lists 25 T cell receptor beta chains sequenced from one sample in a study of blood T cell repertoires in COVID-19. Here immunoSEQ multiplex PCR was the method, and the copy in TCRdb shows in-frame clones only, minus some. The table lists roughly 300,000 clones, 75% to 95% of them singletons. The sequenced sample was peripheral blood. All receptors come from a woman aged 25 to 39 with COVID-19, enrolled during active disease.

A single count supports this clone. The J gene is TRBJ2-5, the V gene TRBV27; TRBD1 matches 10 bases. The CDR3 totals 15 residues. Trimming took 8 bases from V and 0 from J; bases not matched to a gene: 6. Per germline, CDR1 MNHEY and CDR2 SMNVEV (reference sequence). CDR3 coding DNA: TGTGCCAGCCGGGTGACAGGGGGCGACCAAGAGACCCAGTACTTC. This codes for CASRVTGGDQETQYF.

The table lists this clone with a few counts. This chain links TRBV4-2 with TRBJ1-4; D ambiguous. The germline V gene encodes CDR1 LGHNA and CDR2 YNFKEQ. This CDR3 region has 15 residues. Trimming took off 4 bases at V and 8 bases at J, with 17 bases between the two ends. For the CDR3, the DNA is TGTGCCAGCAGCCCCGAGGGAGGACTTGGGGAAAAACTGTTTTTT. Residues: CASSPEGGLGEKLFF.

There are a few counts of this clone. The V and J genes are TRBV5-6 and TRBJ1-6; D gene ambiguous. The CDR3 sequence is 13 residues long. CDR1 and CDR2 (germline): SGHDT, YYEEEE. V lost 4 bases to trimming and J lost 10 bases, with 12 bases between them. The chain's CDR3 is CASSQDSGSPLHF. Here the CDR3 DNA reads TGTGCCAGCAGCCAGGACTCAGGATCACCCCTCCACTTT.

This CDR3 is CASSVEEGHGYTF. In nucleotides, the CDR3 is TGTGCCAGCAGCGTCGAGGAGGGCCATGGCTACACCTTC. The J gene is TRBJ1-2, the V gene TRBV9; no reliable D call. The V gene lost 2 bases and the J gene lost 6 bases, with 11 bases spanning the gap. The CDR3 has 13 residues. Germline V gives CDR1 SGDLS, CDR2 YYNGEE.

This rearrangement joins TRBV7-3 to TRBJ2-3; TRBD2 matches at 11 bases. J was trimmed by 4 bases and V by 4 bases; bases with no gene match: 4. The germline gives CDR1 SGHTA, CDR2 FQGTGA. This CDR3 is 15 amino acids long. The DNA for the CDR3 is TGTGCCAGCAGCTCCTCGGGACTAGCGGCAGATACGCAGTATTTT. This encodes CASSSSGLAADTQYF.

This sequence joins TRBV3-1 (or the pseudogene TRBV3-2) and TRBJ2-7; D perhaps matches TRBD1 (6 bases). Trimming stripped 3 bases from V and 2 bases from J, with 11 bases between. The CDR3 has 14 amino acids. CDR1 is LGHDT, CDR2 YNNKEL, per germline (reference sequence). The CDR3 region has the DNA TGTGCCAGCAGCCATCAGGGGCTACCCTACGAGCAGTACTTC. Its protein is CASSHQGLPYEQYF.

This clone was seen only a few times. This chain links TRBV28 with TRBJ2-3; no clear D gene. V lost 2 bases and J 1 base, leaving 7 bases between the germline ends. This CDR3 has 14 residues. Germline CDR1 is MDHEN and CDR2 is SYDVKM. For the CDR3, the DNA is TGTGCCAGCAGTTTACAGACACGCACAGATACGCAGTATTTT. Protein product: CASSLQTRTDTQYF.

The chain has TRBV4-3 and TRBJ2-2; TRBD2 is a possible D gene (5 bases). The V gene's germline CDR1 is LGHNA and CDR2 YSLEER. Trimming took off 0 bases at V and 3 bases at J, with 8 bases between the two ends. The CDR3 length is 15 residues. The CDR3 DNA reads as TGCGCCAGCAGCCAAGAAGCGGAATACACCGGGGAGCTGTTTTTT. Amino acids: CASSQEAEYTGELFF.

The gene calls are TRBV4-1 and TRBJ2-2; the match to TRBD2 covers 8 bases. The CDR3 sequence is 18 residues long. The V gene end was trimmed by 0 bases and the J gene end by 1 base; junction bases not matched to a gene: 7. Germline assignment: CDR1 MGHRA and CDR2 YSYEKL. In DNA, the CDR3 is TGCGCCAGCAGCCAAGACCCTCCAGCGGGAGTGAACACCGGGGAGCTGTTTTTT. Translation: CASSQDPPAGVNTGELFF.

The genes are TRBV4-1 and TRBJ1-5; the D is unclear. V shed 0 bases and J shed 6 bases, with 12 bases lying between them. The CDR3 spans 15 residues. Germline-derived CDR1 and CDR2 are MGHRA and YSYEKL. CDR3 residues: CASSQETGTGQPQHF. DNA for the CDR3: TGCGCCAGCAGCCAAGAAACGGGAACGGGTCAGCCCCAGCATTTT.

The table lists this clone with a count of one. The chain uses TRBV19 and TRBJ1-5; maybe TRBD1 (5 bases). The CDR3 covers 14 residues. Germline-derived CDR1 and CDR2 are LNHDA and SQIVND (reference sequence). V lost 2 bases, J lost 6 bases, and 11 bases lay in between. DNA for the CDR3: TGTGCCAGTAGTATAAAGAGGGGAGGTCAGCCCCAGCATTTT. It codes for CASSIKRGGQPQHF.

This chain connects TRBV7-6 to TRBJ2-1, with 7 bases lining up with TRBD1. From germline, CDR1 is SGHVS and CDR2 FNYEAQ. This CDR3 is 17 amino acids long. The trim removed 5 bases at V and 4 bases at J, leaving 14 bases unmatched. CDR3 sequence: CASSPGTALTLYNEQFF. The CDR3 DNA reads TGTGCCAGCAGCCCAGGGACAGCCTTAACACTATACAATGAGCAGTTCTTC. The complete variable domain, with remaining parts taken from reference TRBV7-6 and TRBJ2-1, reads GAGVSQSPRYKVTKRGQDVALRCDPISGHVSLYWYRQALGQGPEFLTYFNYEAQQDKSGLPNDRFSAERPEGSISTLTIQRTEQRDSAMYRCASSPGTALTLYNEQFFGPGTRLTVL.

The chain uses TRBV27 and TRBJ2-1; D remains unclear. Germline V CDR1 and CDR2: MNHEY, SMNVEV (reference sequence). The CDR3 spans 12 residues. CDR3 bases: TGTGCTATCGCTTCCGGGTACAATGAGCAGTTCTTC. Protein: CAIASGYNEQFF.

This rearrangement joins TRBV5-1 to TRBJ2-7; D may be TRBD2 (5 bases). The ends were cut back, 4 bases at V and 0 bases at J, with 11 bases in the middle. The CDR3 length is 14 residues. The germline V gene has CDR1 SGHRS and CDR2 YFSETQ. CDR3 DNA sequence: TGCGCCAGCAGCACTTACGGGGTCTCCTACGAGCAGTACTTC. Translated, it gives CASSTYGVSYEQYF.

The chain joins TRBV28 to TRBJ2-1; TRBD2 agrees at 7 bases. The CDR3 extends over 16 amino acids. CDR1 is MDHEN, CDR2 SYDVKM, per germline. V trimming: 5 bases; J trimming: 5 bases; junction bases outside the gene matches: 12. The CDR3 is CASSLSTSPPNNEQFF. CDR3 DNA sequence: TGTGCCAGCAGTCTCTCGACTAGCCCCCCGAACAATGAGCAGTTCTTC.

The chain employs TRBV6-6 and TRBJ2-3, with D tentatively TRBD2 (6 bases). The CDR3 covers 17 residues. The ends were cut back, 5 bases at V and 1 base at J, with 19 bases in the middle. From germline, CDR1 is MNHNY and CDR2 SVGAGI (reference sequence). The CDR3 reads CASSRRDLARGTDTQYF. The CDR3 coding sequence is TGTGCCAGCAGTCGTCGCGATCTAGCGCGGGGCACAGATACGCAGTATTTT.

The chain uses TRBV10-3 and TRBJ2-5, with 11 positions matching TRBD1. Trimming at V came to 4 bases and at J to 2 bases, leaving 3 bases not matched to a gene. Germline V gives CDR1 ENHRY, CDR2 SYGVKD. The CDR3 spans 15 residues. CDR3 region: CAISADRGRQETQYF. CDR3 nucleotide sequence: TGTGCCATCAGTGCGGACAGGGGGCGTCAAGAGACCCAGTACTTC.

The chain uses TRBV7-8 and TRBJ1-1; TRBD1 matches 7 bases. CDR1 and CDR2 (germline): SGHVS, FQNEAQ. This CDR3 has 15 residues. V shed 5 bases and J 6 bases; nucleotides not matched to a gene: 12. For the CDR3, the DNA is TGTGCCAGCAGCGCCGGGACAGTATTGAAAGCTGAAGCTTTCTTT. It codes for CASSAGTVLKAEAFF.

V is TRBV2 and J is TRBJ2-5; 9 positions agree with TRBD1. In germline, CDR1 is SNHLY, CDR2 FYNNEI. The CDR3 has 15 amino acids. Losses at the gene ends were 5 bases for V and 5 bases for J; bases not matched to a gene: 9. Here the CDR3 DNA reads TGTGCCAGCAGTATTCCGGGACAGGGAAGGGAGACCCAGTACTTC. Protein: CASSIPGQGRETQYF.

The genes are TRBV3-1 (or the pseudogene TRBV3-2) and TRBJ2-7; 9 bases align to TRBD2. The trim removed 3 bases at V and 6 bases at J, leaving 6 bases unmatched. Germline lookup yields CDR1 LGHDT and CDR2 YNNKEL (reference sequence). The CDR3 runs 14 residues. CDR3 sequence: CASSHRLAVFEQYF. DNA of the CDR3: TGTGCCAGCAGCCATAGACTAGCGGTATTCGAGCAGTACTTC.

The chain employs TRBV19 and TRBJ2-3; D remains ambiguous. This CDR3 has 13 residues. Germline values: CDR1 LNHDA, CDR2 SQIVND (reference sequence). The V and J ends lost 0 bases and 4 bases respectively, with 5 bases between them. CDR3 coding DNA: TGTGCCAGTAGTATAGAGTCGTCAGATACGCAGTATTTT. Translating it yields CASSIESSDTQYF. Full variable domain (outside the CDR3, taken from reference TRBV19 and TRBJ2-3): DGGITQSPKYLFRKEGQNVTLSCEQNLNHDAMYWYRQDPGQGLRLIYYSQIVNDFQKGDIAEGYSVSREKKESFPLTVTSAQKNPTAFYLCASSIESSDTQYFGPGTRLTVL.

J is TRBJ2-7 and V is TRBV25-1; tentative D call: TRBD1 (5 bases). CDR3 size: 14 residues. Germline V gives CDR1 MGHDK, CDR2 SYGVNS. The V and J ends lost 2 bases and 3 bases respectively, with 11 bases between them. The CDR3, as DNA: TGTGCCAGCAGTGAAAATGGGGCCGGCTACGAGCAGTACTTC. Amino acids: CASSENGAGYEQYF.

The chain joins TRBV2 to TRBJ2-1; TRBD2 agrees at 9 bases. Germline loops: CDR1 SNHLY, CDR2 FYNNEI. The CDR3 is made up of 15 amino acids. The ends lost 2 bases at V and 7 bases at J; junction bases unmatched: 6. The CDR3 sequence: CASSEFSSGSNEQFF. CDR3 nucleotide sequence: TGTGCCAGCAGTGAATTTAGTAGCGGGAGTAATGAGCAGTTCTTC.

The gene calls are TRBV13 and TRBJ2-7; the match to TRBD2 covers 7 bases. Germline trimming cut 8 bases from V and 0 bases from J; bases unmatched to any gene: 16. This CDR3 has 17 amino acids. In germline, CDR1 is PRHDT, CDR2 FYEKMQ (reference sequence). The CDR3 spells CASALRGSWTSSYEQYF. The CDR3 DNA reads TGTGCCAGCGCCCTCCGGGGGAGCTGGACTAGCTCCTACGAGCAGTACTTC.

V is TRBV11-2 and J is TRBJ2-7; 13 nucleotides line up with TRBD2. Germline CDR1 is SGHAT and CDR2 is FQNNGV. V gave up 5 bases and J gave up 6 bases; unmatched junction bases: 7. The CDR3 extends over 15 amino acids. The CDR3 is CASSPMGLAGLEQYF. CDR3 coding DNA: TGTGCCAGCAGCCCTATGGGACTAGCGGGACTCGAGCAGTACTTC.